The rows below give T cell receptor beta chains drawn from one sample of a study of blood T cell repertoires in COVID-19. Using immunoSEQ multiplex PCR, the repertoire was profiled, and TCRdb retains in-frame clones only, with some absent. The table has about 61,000 clones, around 77% seen once. The sequencing sample was made of peripheral blood. The receptors were gathered from a man at least 80 years old with active or convalescent COVID-19. CDR3s leave out the opening cysteine and the closing phenylalanine or tryptophan.

V: TRBV4-1
J: TRBJ2-1
CDR3: ASSRSGEQF

V: TRBV9
J: TRBJ2-5
CDR3: ACSVEGGKTQY

V: TRBV7-6
J: TRBJ2-3
CDR3: ASSPRRGSPDTQY

V: TRBV6-5
J: TRBJ1-4
CDR3: ASSYSPQGPLF

V: TRBV23-1
J: TRBJ1-2
CDR3: ASSQSLDRASNGYT

V: TRBV7-9
J: TRBJ2-5
CDR3: ASRYTGDLQETQY

V: TRBV28
J: TRBJ1-6
CDR3: ASSFFRVSEPLH

V: TRBV7-9
J: TRBJ1-1
CDR3: ASSFDRDTEAF

V: TRBV29-1
J: TRBJ1-5
CDR3: SVGTGTSNQPQH

V: TRBV11-2
J: TRBJ2-5
CDR3: ASSYRGESGETQY

V: TRBV10-2
J: TRBJ2-7
CDR3: ASSQTGFEQY

V: TRBV19
J: TRBJ1-5
CDR3: ATGGVTPRDNQPQH

V: TRBV7-2
J: TRBJ2-4
CDR3: ATTSPAKNIQY

V: TRBV6-5
J: TRBJ1-2
CDR3: ASSYTNRGRGGYT

V: TRBV7-9
J: TRBJ1-5
CDR3: ASSRAGIPDQPQH

V: TRBV7-9
J: TRBJ1-1
CDR3: ASRDRGQNTEAF

V: TRBV4-3
J: TRBJ2-7
CDR3: ASSHLAGGTYEQY

V: TRBV2
J: TRBJ1-3
CDR3: ASADRGNTIY

V: TRBV24-1
J: TRBJ2-5
CDR3: ATSDFRETGDRETQY

V: TRBV19
J: TRBJ2-7
CDR3: ASNPRGPSGEQY

V: TRBV9
J: TRBJ2-7
CDR3: ASSADSYEQY

V: TRBV11-2
J: TRBJ2-7
CDR3: ASSFTGIYYEQY

V: TRBV24-1
J: TRBJ1-2
CDR3: ATSDPGRGYGYT

V: TRBV7-6
J: TRBJ2-5
CDR3: ASSLEGGSRGETQY

V: TRBV6-4
J: TRBJ2-7
CDR3: ASSSSGSNEQY

V: TRBV6-1
J: TRBJ2-1
CDR3: ASNGGSSYNEQF

V: TRBV5-4
J: TRBJ1-1
CDR3: ASSLERDRWI

V: TRBV2
J: TRBJ1-2
CDR3: ANQAQGLGYGYT

V: TRBV5-1
J: TRBJ2-1
CDR3: ASSPGTGRLVHEQF

V: TRBV7-3
J: TRBJ2-1
CDR3: ASSLLAGGPSEQF

V: TRBV30
J: TRBJ2-1
CDR3: AWAAGTGGGDEQF

V: TRBV7-2
J: TRBJ2-1
CDR3: ASSHLGAGMNEQF

V: TRBV7-9
J: TRBJ1-4
CDR3: ASSRDLQGHEKLF

V: TRBV18
J: TRBJ1-1
CDR3: ASSSRTGDTEAF

V: TRBV29-1
J: TRBJ2-7
CDR3: SVSPDSGYEQY

V: TRBV7-8
J: TRBJ2-3
CDR3: ASSFQGLTDTQY

V: TRBV2
J: TRBJ1-6
CDR3: ASTGGGSYSPLH

V: TRBV29-1
J: TRBJ2-5
CDR3: SAPLAGETQY

V: TRBV7-9
J: TRBJ1-4
CDR3: ASSLEEDRVRKLF

V: TRBV5-1
J: TRBJ2-1
CDR3: ASSIRGDEQF

V: TRBV27
J: TRBJ2-3
CDR3: ASSFEGGLTDTQY

V: TRBV27
J: TRBJ2-2
CDR3: ASTPAGGRAGGELF

V: TRBV6-6
J: TRBJ2-7
CDR3: ASSYKGTGSYEQY

V: TRBV3-1/TRBV3-2
J: TRBJ2-3
CDR3: ASSRRGDATDTQY

V: TRBV7-8
J: TRBJ2-4
CDR3: ASSLEVAGGPQNIQY

V: TRBV25-1
J: TRBJ1-2
CDR3: ASSHNPGTGPHYGYT

V: TRBV24-1
J: TRBJ2-2
CDR3: ATSDPGQLTGELF

V: TRBV28
J: TRBJ2-7
CDR3: ASRLPQAYEQY

V: TRBV29-1
J: TRBJ1-1
CDR3: SVVGGNTEAF